These T cell receptor beta chains were read from a single sample in a study of T-cell memory formation after mild COVID-19. TCRdb processed the 5' RACE reads anew with MiXCR; each CDR3 protein has one entry. The repertoire includes around 450,000 distinct CDR3 sequences, roughly a quarter of them detected once, and 8.5% to 10% sits in the top ten. The sequenced sample was PBMCs or a T cell subset sorted from them (not recorded which). These receptor sequences come from an adult woman who had mild COVID-19 (a few samples of this study predate the infection). Cell type and time point are not known. Both conserved end residues are part of each CDR3. Fields, in order: CDR3 protein, CDR3 DNA, J gene, clone size, V gene, D gene. The D gene is left open where the match is weak. Expanded clones get a size class; other rows say once, few or many, or leave the size out.

cdr3_aa: CASSLDGFGAFF
cdr3_nt: TGTGCCAGCAGCTTAGACGGATTTGGGGCTTTCTTT
j_call: TRBJ1-1
clone_size: -
v_call: TRBV7-3
d_call: -

cdr3_aa: CSASGQGNQPQHF
cdr3_nt: TGCAGTGCTAGCGGACAGGGGAATCAGCCCCAGCATTTT
j_call: TRBJ1-5
clone_size: -
v_call: TRBV20-1
d_call: TRBD1

cdr3_aa: CASRTLGTASYEQYF
cdr3_nt: TGTGCCAGCAGAACCCTCGGGACAGCTTCCTACGAGCAGTACTTC
j_call: TRBJ2-7
clone_size: few
v_call: TRBV6-6
d_call: TRBD1

cdr3_aa: CSAVSAGTEAFF
cdr3_nt: TGCAGCGCTGTCAGTGCCGGCACTGAAGCTTTCTTT
j_call: TRBJ1-1
clone_size: -
v_call: TRBV29-1
d_call: -

cdr3_aa: CSASRQLGRETQYF
cdr3_nt: TGCAGTGCTAGCCGACAGCTTGGAAGAGAGACCCAGTACTTC
j_call: TRBJ2-5
clone_size: -
v_call: TRBV20-1
d_call: -

cdr3_aa: CASTTGASYEQYF
cdr3_nt: TGTGCCAGCACGACAGGTGCTTCCTACGAGCAGTACTTC
j_call: TRBJ2-7
clone_size: -
v_call: TRBV6-2/TRBV6-3
d_call: -

cdr3_aa: CASSVEVGLVNNEQFF
cdr3_nt: TGTGCCAGCAGCGTCGAAGTAGGACTAGTCAACAATGAGCAGTTCTTC
j_call: TRBJ2-1
clone_size: -
v_call: TRBV9
d_call: TRBD2

cdr3_aa: CASSLDRWGRDTEAFF
cdr3_nt: TGTGCCAGCAGCTTAGATCGATGGGGTAGGGACACTGAAGCTTTCTTT
j_call: TRBJ1-1
clone_size: -
v_call: TRBV11-2
d_call: -

cdr3_aa: CSAYPSGLSTDTQYF
cdr3_nt: TGCAGTGCTTATCCTAGCGGACTTAGCACAGATACGCAGTATTTT
j_call: TRBJ2-3
clone_size: once
v_call: TRBV20-1
d_call: TRBD2

cdr3_aa: CASSQTAPYGYTF
cdr3_nt: TGTGCCAGCAGCCAAACAGCGCCTTATGGCTACACCTTC
j_call: TRBJ1-2
clone_size: -
v_call: TRBV7-2
d_call: -

cdr3_aa: CASSLQVGTGELFF
cdr3_nt: TGTGCCAGCAGCTTGCAGGTGGGGACCGGGGAGCTGTTTTTT
j_call: TRBJ2-2
clone_size: -
v_call: TRBV11-2
d_call: -

cdr3_aa: CASSRGARGSYTF
cdr3_nt: TGCGCCAGCAGCCGAGGGGCCCGGGGGAGCTACACCTTC
j_call: TRBJ1-2
clone_size: -
v_call: TRBV4-3
d_call: -

cdr3_aa: CASSEAEGTNEKLFF
cdr3_nt: TGTGCCAGCAGTGAAGCGGAGGGAACTAATGAAAAACTGTTTTTT
j_call: TRBJ1-4
clone_size: many
v_call: TRBV6-1
d_call: -

cdr3_aa: CASSGTNNEQFF
cdr3_nt: TGTGCCAGCAGCGGGACCAACAATGAGCAGTTCTTC
j_call: TRBJ2-1
clone_size: few
v_call: TRBV7-9
d_call: -

cdr3_aa: CASSSNEEQYF
cdr3_nt: TGTGCCAGCAGCTCCAATGAGGAGCAGTACTTC
j_call: TRBJ2-7
clone_size: -
v_call: TRBV11-2
d_call: -

cdr3_aa: CASSLDRGSTSGRIYEQYF
cdr3_nt: TGTGCCAGCAGCCTGGACAGGGGATCCACAAGCGGGAGAATCTACGAGCAGTACTTC
j_call: TRBJ2-7
clone_size: few
v_call: TRBV7-8
d_call: -

cdr3_aa: CATSSPYNEQFF
cdr3_nt: TGTGCCACCAGCAGCCCCTACAATGAGCAGTTCTTC
j_call: TRBJ2-1
clone_size: few
v_call: TRBV15
d_call: -

cdr3_aa: CASSLERGTDTQYF
cdr3_nt: TGCGCCAGCAGCTTGGAACGGGGCACAGATACGCAGTATTTT
j_call: TRBJ2-3
clone_size: few
v_call: TRBV5-1
d_call: -

cdr3_aa: CASSLVSSDSSGANVLTF
cdr3_nt: TGCGCCAGCAGCTTGGTTTCTTCAGATTCCTCTGGGGCCAACGTCCTGACTTTC
j_call: TRBJ2-6
clone_size: few
v_call: TRBV5-1
d_call: -

cdr3_aa: CASSLTRGGNTIYF
cdr3_nt: TGTGCCAGCAGCTTAACCAGGGGGGGAAACACCATATATTTT
j_call: TRBJ1-3
clone_size: few
v_call: TRBV7-6
d_call: TRBD1

cdr3_aa: CASSQDSGSYEQYF
cdr3_nt: TGCGCCAGCAGCCAAGATAGCGGGTCCTACGAGCAGTACTTC
j_call: TRBJ2-7
clone_size: -
v_call: TRBV4-1
d_call: TRBD2

cdr3_aa: CSAQWVGPQEWYEQYF
cdr3_nt: TGCAGCGCCCAGTGGGTGGGGCCCCAGGAATGGTACGAGCAGTACTTC
j_call: TRBJ2-7
clone_size: -
v_call: TRBV20-1
d_call: -

cdr3_aa: CASGFAPGYQPQHF
cdr3_nt: TGTGCTAGTGGTTTTGCCCCAGGGTATCAGCCCCAGCATTTT
j_call: TRBJ1-5
clone_size: -
v_call: TRBV12-5
d_call: -

cdr3_aa: CASSFELGYGYTF
cdr3_nt: TGTGCCAGCAGTTTTGAGCTTGGCTATGGCTACACCTTC
j_call: TRBJ1-2
clone_size: -
v_call: TRBV12-3/TRBV12-4
d_call: -

cdr3_aa: CASRRLAGSYNEQFF
cdr3_nt: TGTGCCAGCAGGAGGCTAGCGGGGAGCTACAATGAGCAGTTCTTC
j_call: TRBJ2-1
clone_size: -
v_call: TRBV11-3
d_call: TRBD2

cdr3_aa: CASSVEVRGEAEAFF
cdr3_nt: TGTGCCAGCAGCGTAGAAGTCCGCGGGGAGGCTGAAGCTTTCTTT
j_call: TRBJ1-1
clone_size: few
v_call: TRBV9
d_call: -

cdr3_aa: CAWSVRNYGYTF
cdr3_nt: TGTGCCTGGAGCGTCAGGAACTATGGCTACACCTTC
j_call: TRBJ1-2
clone_size: -
v_call: TRBV30
d_call: -

cdr3_aa: CASSYSRAGGLLTYEQYF
cdr3_nt: TGTGCCAGCAGTTACTCGAGGGCAGGGGGCCTCCTCACCTACGAGCAGTACTTC
j_call: TRBJ2-7
clone_size: few
v_call: TRBV6-2/TRBV6-3
d_call: TRBD1

cdr3_aa: CASSLASRGNTEAFF
cdr3_nt: TGTGCCAGCAGTTTAGCTAGCAGGGGAAACACTGAAGCTTTCTTT
j_call: TRBJ1-1
clone_size: -
v_call: TRBV12-3/TRBV12-4
d_call: -

cdr3_aa: CASSAGRYSNQPQHF
cdr3_nt: TGTGCCAGCAGTGCAGGGAGATATAGCAATCAGCCCCAGCATTTT
j_call: TRBJ1-5
clone_size: -
v_call: TRBV2
d_call: -

cdr3_aa: CSANEKFYGYTF
cdr3_nt: TGCAGTGCTAATGAAAAGTTCTATGGCTACACCTTC
j_call: TRBJ1-2
clone_size: few
v_call: TRBV20-1
d_call: -

cdr3_aa: CASSGGLAGGPWEQYF
cdr3_nt: TGTGCCAGCAGTGGAGGACTGGCGGGAGGGCCGTGGGAGCAGTACTTC
j_call: TRBJ2-7
clone_size: few
v_call: TRBV6-1
d_call: TRBD2

cdr3_aa: CASSPPRGGPNSYEQYF
cdr3_nt: TGTGCCAGCAGCCCCCCTCGTGGAGGACCCAACTCCTACGAGCAGTACTTC
j_call: TRBJ2-7
clone_size: -
v_call: TRBV7-9
d_call: -

cdr3_aa: CASSPQGFNEQFF
cdr3_nt: TGTGCCAGCAGTCCCCAGGGATTTAATGAGCAGTTCTTC
j_call: TRBJ2-1
clone_size: few
v_call: TRBV12-3/TRBV12-4
d_call: -

cdr3_aa: CATPTQDRGYGYTF
cdr3_nt: TGTGCCACCCCCACCCAGGACAGGGGTTATGGCTACACCTTC
j_call: TRBJ1-2
clone_size: few
v_call: TRBV24-1
d_call: TRBD1

cdr3_aa: CASSEEGGIQYF
cdr3_nt: TGTGCCAGCAGCGAGGAAGGGGGCATTCAGTACTTC
j_call: TRBJ2-4
clone_size: -
v_call: TRBV7-9
d_call: -

cdr3_aa: CASSSQGVGNYEQYF
cdr3_nt: TGTGCCAGCAGTTCGCAGGGGGTCGGAAACTACGAGCAGTACTTC
j_call: TRBJ2-7
clone_size: -
v_call: TRBV12-3/TRBV12-4
d_call: TRBD1

cdr3_aa: CASSLRGRGKPGLDEQFF
cdr3_nt: TGCGCCAGCAGCTTGAGAGGGCGGGGGAAACCGGGACTCGATGAGCAGTTCTTC
j_call: TRBJ2-1
clone_size: many
v_call: TRBV5-1
d_call: TRBD2

cdr3_aa: CSASGHQNTEAFF
cdr3_nt: TGCAGTGCCTCGGGACACCAGAACACTGAAGCTTTCTTT
j_call: TRBJ1-1
clone_size: -
v_call: TRBV20-1
d_call: -

cdr3_aa: CASSWGQGPATDTQYF
cdr3_nt: TGCGCCAGCAGCTGGGGGCAAGGCCCCGCCACAGATACGCAGTATTTT
j_call: TRBJ2-3
clone_size: -
v_call: TRBV5-1
d_call: -

cdr3_aa: CASSRAGGSYEQYF
cdr3_nt: TGTGCCAGCAGCCGCGCGGGAGGCTCCTACGAGCAGTACTTC
j_call: TRBJ2-7
clone_size: -
v_call: TRBV9
d_call: TRBD2

cdr3_aa: CAWSRGAGSYEQYF
cdr3_nt: TGTGCCTGGAGTCGCGGGGCAGGGTCCTACGAGCAGTACTTC
j_call: TRBJ2-7
clone_size: -
v_call: TRBV30
d_call: -

cdr3_aa: CASWSTGAHMDEKLFF
cdr3_nt: TGCGCCAGCTGGTCGACAGGGGCGCATATGGATGAAAAACTGTTTTTT
j_call: TRBJ1-4
clone_size: -
v_call: TRBV5-1
d_call: TRBD1

cdr3_aa: CATFTGKLYEQYF
cdr3_nt: TGTGCCACATTTACAGGGAAACTGTACGAGCAGTACTTC
j_call: TRBJ2-7
clone_size: -
v_call: TRBV6-1
d_call: -

cdr3_aa: CASSQDTGAGNEQFF
cdr3_nt: TGCGCCAGCAGCCAAGATACGGGAGCTGGAAATGAGCAGTTCTTC
j_call: TRBJ2-1
clone_size: few
v_call: TRBV4-3
d_call: -

cdr3_aa: CASSLGWDTEAFF
cdr3_nt: TGTGCCAGCAGTCTGGGCTGGGACACTGAAGCTTTCTTT
j_call: TRBJ1-1
clone_size: -
v_call: TRBV7-9
d_call: -

cdr3_aa: CASSSLRIGSPLHF
cdr3_nt: TGTGCCAGCAGTTCCCTCCGCATCGGGTCACCCCTCCACTTT
j_call: TRBJ1-6
clone_size: -
v_call: TRBV12-3/TRBV12-4
d_call: -

cdr3_aa: CASRRWGRLNTEAFF
cdr3_nt: TGCGCCAGCAGGAGGTGGGGGCGGTTGAACACTGAAGCTTTCTTT
j_call: TRBJ1-1
clone_size: few
v_call: TRBV10-2
d_call: -

cdr3_aa: CSVEKSGTSYNEQFF
cdr3_nt: TGCAGCGTTGAAAAGTCGGGGACGTCCTACAATGAGCAGTTCTTC
j_call: TRBJ2-1
clone_size: -
v_call: TRBV29-1
d_call: -

cdr3_aa: CSARERGYTEAFF
cdr3_nt: TGCAGTGCTAGAGAGAGAGGGTACACTGAAGCTTTCTTT
j_call: TRBJ1-1
clone_size: -
v_call: TRBV20-1
d_call: -

cdr3_aa: CASSVTPNTEAFF
cdr3_nt: TGTGCCAGCAGCGTAACTCCGAACACTGAAGCTTTCTTT
j_call: TRBJ1-1
clone_size: few
v_call: TRBV9
d_call: -

cdr3_aa: CASSPHSPTDTQYF
cdr3_nt: TGTGCCAGCAGCCCCCACAGTCCCACAGATACGCAGTATTTT
j_call: TRBJ2-3
clone_size: -
v_call: TRBV3-1
d_call: -

cdr3_aa: CAWRFFRAGSEQYF
cdr3_nt: TGTGCCTGGAGGTTCTTTAGGGCTGGTAGCGAGCAGTACTTC
j_call: TRBJ2-7
clone_size: few
v_call: TRBV30
d_call: -